The source of this T cell receptor beta chain is a study of cytomegalovirus exposure and HLA in healthy donors. Donors in the study were healthy people who gave bone marrow. Donors sampled were nominally healthy, though unrecorded immune exposures were likely. Whole-study findings and limits: In a later analysis, HLA-associated TCR beta chains were more clonally expanded than equally common others.

With regard to this clone: The antigen remains undetermined.

A multiplex PCR was run with 60 Vbeta primers and 13 Jbeta primers. Here immunoSEQ multiplex PCR was the method, and the copy in TCRdb shows in-frame clones only, minus some. Among under 150,000 clones listed, less than 85% were seen once. With V trimmed by 4 bases and J by 5 bases, 7 bases remained unmatched. This CDR3 region has 15 residues. Germline assignment: CDR1 SGHAT and CDR2 FQNNGV. The chain employs TRBV11-2 and TRBJ2-3, with 9 bases matching TRBD2. The TCR was taken from a middle-aged man in good health and CMV-seropositive. The source material was PBMCs. The CDR3 is CASSSGLARIDTQYF. The CDR3 nucleotides read TGTGCCAGCAGCTCAGGACTAGCGAGGATAGATACGCAGTATTTT.